This T cell receptor (beta chain) was captured in a study of blood T cell repertoires in COVID-19. Background on the study: Samples taken during acute and convalescent COVID-19 were collected in the United States, Italy and Spain. PBMCs, B-cell-depleted T cells, or T cells were the source of the cDNA or gDNA that made up the material.

Original analysis: Reference gene primers were amplified, and this amplification served to estimate nucleated cell counts. This table comes from immunoSEQ multiplex PCR, and its TCRdb copy is limited to in-frame clones, with some not included. From that table come the V and J calls and clone size; the DNA was used to work out D and trimming. The table records 55,000 to 80,000 clones, around four fifths of them present only once. V was clipped by 2 bases and J by 7 bases, with 6 bases between them. The CDR3 runs to 13 residues. Germline loops: CDR1 MNHEY, CDR2 SVGAGI. The sequence was obtained from a human donor in a cohort sampled during active COVID-19. The sample consisted of peripheral blood. The V and J genes are TRBV6-5 and TRBJ1-6; D remains ambiguous. The CDR3 nucleotides read TGTGCCAGCAGTTACGAGGAAAATTCACCCCTCCACTTT. Translated, it gives CASSYEENSPLHF.